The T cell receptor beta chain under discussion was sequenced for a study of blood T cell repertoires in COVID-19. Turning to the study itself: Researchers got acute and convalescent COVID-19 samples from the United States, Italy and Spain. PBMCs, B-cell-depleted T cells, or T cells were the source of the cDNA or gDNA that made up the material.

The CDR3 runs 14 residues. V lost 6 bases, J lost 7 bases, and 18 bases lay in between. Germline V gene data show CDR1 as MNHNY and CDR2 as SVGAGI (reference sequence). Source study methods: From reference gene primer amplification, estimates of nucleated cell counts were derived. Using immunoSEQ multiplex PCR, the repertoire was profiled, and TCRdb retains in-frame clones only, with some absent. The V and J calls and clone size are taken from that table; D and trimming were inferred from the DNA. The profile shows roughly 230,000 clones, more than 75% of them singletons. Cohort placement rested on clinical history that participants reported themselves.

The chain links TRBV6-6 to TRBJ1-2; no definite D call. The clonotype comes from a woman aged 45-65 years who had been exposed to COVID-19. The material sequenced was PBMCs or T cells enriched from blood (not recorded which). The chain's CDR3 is CASRIHGPGSGYTF. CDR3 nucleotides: TGTGCCAGCAGGATTCACGGCCCCGGGTCTGGCTACACCTTC.